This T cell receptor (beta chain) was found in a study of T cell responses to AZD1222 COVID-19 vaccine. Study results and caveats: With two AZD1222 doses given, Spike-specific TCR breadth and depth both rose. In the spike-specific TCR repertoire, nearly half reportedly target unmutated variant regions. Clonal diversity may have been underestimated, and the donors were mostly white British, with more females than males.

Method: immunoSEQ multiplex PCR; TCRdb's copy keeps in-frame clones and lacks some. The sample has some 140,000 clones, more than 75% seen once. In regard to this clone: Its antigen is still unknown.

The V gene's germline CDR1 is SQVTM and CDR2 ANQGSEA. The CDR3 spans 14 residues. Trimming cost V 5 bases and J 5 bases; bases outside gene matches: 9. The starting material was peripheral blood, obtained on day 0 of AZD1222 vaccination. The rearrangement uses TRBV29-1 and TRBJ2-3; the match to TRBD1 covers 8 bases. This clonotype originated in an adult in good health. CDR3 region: CSVQFRGLRDTQYF. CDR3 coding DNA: TGCAGCGTTCAATTCAGGGGGCTTCGAGATACGCAGTATTTT.